This entry is about one TCR beta chain. Its antigen is not known. Included in the TCR beta cDNA libraries were unique molecular identifiers. There were roughly 0.95 to 11 million T cells, and about 500,000 cDNA molecules came from them. TCRdb recomputed calls from the PCR reads with MiXCR, one row per CDR3 protein. The repertoire includes roughly 800,000 distinct CDR3 sequences, roughly 46% of them detected once, and just under 5% sits in the top ten. The CDR3 extends over 13 amino acids. Germline CDR1 and CDR2: MNHEY and SVGAGI. The V and J ends lost 7 bases and 6 bases respectively, with 15 bases between them. This sample is drawn from a study of post-analysis software for immune sequencing data. Across the study: Multiple sclerosis in the patients followed relapsing-remitting, secondary progressive and progressive-relapsing courses. Regarding the study as a whole: F measure showed strong co-clustering of same-batch samples. Comparison of patients with controls showed 4 to 6 TRBV segments more frequent in patients, TRBV5-6, TRBV5-1 and TRBV20-1 among them. Multiple sclerosis patients showed significantly lower normalized Chao1 diversity than controls did.

The TCR comes from a girl aged 10 to 17 with multiple sclerosis. The sequenced sample consisted of blood. The genes are TRBV6-5 and TRBJ1-2; D may be TRBD1 (6 bases). The CDR3 nucleotides read TGTGCCAGCACCTCCTGGGGGGCGGATGGCTACACCTTC. It codes for CASTSWGADGYTF.